The 22 T cell receptor beta chains below come from one sample, sequenced in a study of shared clonotypes between healthy human individuals. Assay used: immunoSEQ multiplex PCR; TCRdb lists only in-frame clones, some missing. Among over 950,000 clones, 60% to 85% were seen once, and the ten largest hold roughly 0.82%. The sequenced sample was memory CD4+ T cells from PBMCs. This sample's subset: CD45RA-negative fraction. The receptors come from a man aged 18 to 29 in good health. Some clones in this sample may be carry-over from other donors' samples.

This clone was counted a single time. The rearrangement links TRBV27 to TRBJ1-1; the match to TRBD1 covers 7 bases. Trimming removed 6 bases from V and 7 bases from J; junction bases left unmatched: 11. CDR3 length equals 14 residues. The germline V gene encodes CDR1 MNHEY and CDR2 SMNVEV (reference sequence). The chain's CDR3 is CASSPNRGDSEAFF. CDR3 DNA: TGTGCCAGCAGCCCTAACCGCGGGGACAGTGAAGCTTTCTTT.

This sequence joins TRBV6-1 and TRBJ2-4, with 8 bases identical to TRBD2. V was pared by 8 bases and J by 6 bases, with 9 bases of the junction left unmatched. The CDR3 covers 14 residues. CDR1 is MNHNS, CDR2 SASEGT, per germline. The CDR3 sequence: CASVFSGGRNIQYF. The CDR3, as DNA: TGTGCCAGCGTTTTTTCGGGAGGGAGAAACATTCAGTACTTC.

This chain connects TRBV9 to TRBJ2-3; 7 nucleotides align to TRBD1. Trimming removed 2 bases from V and 6 bases from J; junction bases left unmatched: 12. Germline V gives CDR1 SGDLS, CDR2 YYNGEE. The CDR3 has 16 residues. In nucleotides, the CDR3 is TGTGCCAGCAGCGTTTCTACAGGGGCTCCCCGGGATACGCAGTATTTT. Its protein is CASSVSTGAPRDTQYF.

This chain connects TRBV7-9 to TRBJ2-3; 14 bases match TRBD2. The V gene end was trimmed by 10 bases and the J gene end by 5 bases; junction bases not matched to a gene: 5. CDR1 and CDR2 from the germline V gene are SEHNR and FQNEAQ (reference sequence). The CDR3 sequence is 14 residues long. The CDR3 sequence: CAIRTSGRLDTQYF. For the CDR3, the DNA is TGTGCCATCCGGACTAGCGGGAGGCTAGATACGCAGTATTTT.

This rearrangement joins TRBV5-8 to TRBJ1-4, with D perhaps TRBD1 (6 bases). Trimming removed 9 bases from V and 2 bases from J, with 14 bases in between. Germline V gene sequence: CDR1 SGHTS, CDR2 YDEGEE. The CDR3 covers 14 residues. In DNA, the CDR3 is TGTGCCACCACGAGGGGGTATACTAATGAAAAACTGTTTTTT. Translated, it gives CATTRGYTNEKLFF.

This sequence joins TRBV5-4 and TRBJ2-7; D unclear. The CDR3 has 17 amino acids. Per germline, CDR1 SGHNT and CDR2 YYREEE (reference sequence). V was cut by 0 bases and J by 3 bases, with 19 bases left in between. CDR3 sequence reads: CASSLGAGVSISYEQYF. The CDR3 DNA follows: TGTGCCAGCAGCTTGGGGGCAGGAGTAAGTATCAGCTACGAGCAGTACTTC. Full variable domain (remainder filled in from reference TRBV5-4 and TRBJ2-7): ETGVTQSPTHLIKTRGQQVTLRCSSQSGHNTVSWYQQALGQGPQFIFQYYREEENGRGNFPPRFSGLQFPNYSSELNVNALELDDSALYLCASSLGAGVSISYEQYFGPGTRLTVT.

This chain connects TRBV5-1 to TRBJ2-1; tentative D call: TRBD1 (6 bases). The ends were cut back, 7 bases at V and 7 bases at J, with 15 bases in the middle. Germline CDR1 reads SGHRS; CDR2 reads YFSETQ. The CDR3 contains 13 residues. CDR3 DNA sequence: TGCGCCAGCGGACGGACAGAATCTAATGAGCAGTTCTTC. This encodes CASGRTESNEQFF.

This CDR3 is CASRENKGMNTEAFF. Written as DNA, the CDR3 is TGTGCCAGCAGAGAGAATAAGGGGATGAACACTGAAGCTTTCTTT. This rearrangement joins TRBV7-9 to TRBJ1-1; TRBD1 is a possible D gene (5 bases). CDR1 SEHNR and CDR2 FQNEAQ come from the germline V gene (reference sequence). The length of the CDR3 is 15 residues. V was cut by 6 bases and J by 0 bases, with 14 bases left in between.

This clone was seen once. The genes are TRBV5-1 and TRBJ2-3; D is unclear. CDR1 is SGHRS and CDR2 is YFSETQ in the germline V gene. CDR3 length equals 14 residues. V lost 0 bases to trimming and J lost 4 bases, with 9 bases between them. CDR3 bases: TGCGCCAGCAGCTTGGGCTTCAACGCAGATACGCAGTATTTT. It is translated as CASSLGFNADTQYF.

The chain combines TRBV6-6 with TRBJ2-6; D is undetermined. CDR1 and CDR2 (germline): MNHNY, SVGAGI (reference sequence). Trimming pared 11 bases from V and 2 bases from J, leaving 13 bases between. The CDR3 length is 14 residues. CDR3 in DNA: TGTGCCGCGACCGCGCTCACTGGGGCCAACGTCCTGACTTTC. It codes for CAATALTGANVLTF.

This clone was counted ten times or more. The same CDR3 is also encoded by other DNA sequences in this sample. V usage is TRBV29-1 and J usage is TRBJ2-7; unclear D gene. The CDR3 spans 12 residues. Germline V gene lookup returns CDR1 SQVTM and CDR2 ANQGSEA. V was pared by 3 bases and J by 0 bases, with 6 bases between. CDR3 sequence reads: CSVDGSSYEQYF. The CDR3, as DNA: TGCAGCGTTGACGGATCCTCCTACGAGCAGTACTTC.

The rearrangement links TRBV7-3 to TRBJ1-2; TRBD1 agrees at 8 bases. Unmatched junction bases numbered 6, after V lost 5 bases and J lost 7 bases. Germline V gene data show CDR1 as SGHTA and CDR2 as FQGTGA. This CDR3 region has 13 residues. CDR3 residues: CASSPGQGAGYTF. In DNA form, the CDR3 reads TGTGCCAGCAGCCCAGGACAGGGAGCTGGCTACACCTTC.

As regards this clone: Other DNA sequences in the same sample also yield this CDR3. The J gene is TRBJ2-1, the V gene TRBV4-1; no reliable D call. The CDR3 loop spans 16 amino acids. From germline, CDR1 is MGHRA and CDR2 YSYEKL. Trimming shortened V by 0 bases and J by 0 bases, and 9 bases separated the two germline ends. The CDR3 DNA follows: TGCGCCAGCAGCCAAGATCGGGTTTCCTCCTACAATGAGCAGTTCTTC. Translating it yields CASSQDRVSSYNEQFF.

This clone was seen repeatedly, ten times or more. The chain carries TRBV4-3 and TRBJ1-4; D is unresolved. The CDR3 spans 13 residues. Germline CDR1 is LGHNA and CDR2 is YSLEER. Trimming took off 4 bases at V and 2 bases at J, with 5 bases between the two ends. The CDR3 bases are TGCGCCAGCAGCCTTGGGACTAATGAAAAACTGTTTTTT. Its translation is CASSLGTNEKLFF.

The V gene is TRBV6-4, the J gene TRBJ2-3; 10 bases map to TRBD2. The CDR3 contains 13 residues. Looked up from germline, CDR1 is MRHNA and CDR2 is SNTAGT. V gave up 3 bases and J gave up 6 bases; unmatched junction bases: 0. The CDR3 reads CASSEAGGDTQYF. CDR3 nucleotides: TGTGCCAGCAGTGAAGCGGGAGGGGATACGCAGTATTTT.

V gene TRBV7-9 combines with J gene TRBJ2-2; TRBD1 matches 10 bases. Looked up from germline, CDR1 is SEHNR and CDR2 is FQNEAQ (reference sequence). This CDR3 comprises 18 residues. V lost 2 bases, J lost 0 bases, and 6 bases stayed unmatched. CDR3 DNA: TGTGCCAGCAGCTTATTCTATGGGACAGGGGCGAACACCGGGGAGCTGTTTTTT. Amino acids: CASSLFYGTGANTGELFF.

Turning to this clone: The sample carries other DNA sequences with the same CDR3. This chain uses TRBV2 with TRBJ1-5, with D perhaps matching TRBD1 (6 bases). Trimming cost V 6 bases and J 4 bases, with 16 bases left between them. CDR3 length: 15 amino acids. Germline CDR1 reads SNHLY; CDR2 reads FYNNEI. CDR3 DNA sequence: TGTGCCAGCAGCGGGGGCCAGACACTGAATCAGCCCCAGCATTTT. Protein product: CASSGGQTLNQPQHF.

About this clone itself: One junction end does not reproduce the germline sequence, and a read error may be involved. V and J are TRBV28 and TRBJ1-2; D call uncertain. The CDR3 length is 12 residues. Germline assignment: CDR1 MDHEN and CDR2 SYDVKM. CDR3 loop: CASSFSGGVKAF. CDR3 bases: TGTGCCAGCAGTTTTAGTGGCGGGGTTAAGGCCTTC.

The rearrangement uses TRBV10-2 and TRBJ2-5; 9 bases agree with TRBD2. Losses at the gene ends were 7 bases for V and 5 bases for J; bases not matched to a gene: 11. Germline V gene data show CDR1 as WSHSY and CDR2 as SAAADI. This CDR3 region has 15 residues. CDR3 nucleotide sequence: TGCGCCAGCAATGAAGGAGCGGGAGGATCGGAGACCCAGTACTTC. Translating it yields CASNEGAGGSETQYF.

This clone was observed a few times. The chain recombines TRBV5-5 with TRBJ2-2; 8 nucleotides line up with TRBD1. Germline V gene sequence: CDR1 SGHKS, CDR2 YYEKEE (reference sequence). This CDR3 is 16 amino acids long. V was clipped by 2 bases and J by 2 bases; unmatched bases: 5. This CDR3 reads CASSFRQGANTGELFF. The CDR3 DNA is TGTGCCAGCAGCTTCCGGCAGGGGGCAAACACCGGGGAGCTGTTTTTT. Combining the CDR3 with reference TRBV5-5 and TRBJ2-2 gives the whole variable domain DAGVTQSPTHLIKTRGQQVTLRCSPISGHKSVSWYQQVLGQGPQFIFQYYEKEERGRGNFPDRFSARQFPNYSSELNVNALLLGDSALYLCASSFRQGANTGELFFGEGSRLTVL.

The genes are TRBV5-1 and TRBJ2-7; 12 nucleotides align to TRBD2. CDR1 is SGHRS and CDR2 is YFSETQ in the germline V gene. The CDR3 spans 14 residues. V lost 4 bases to trimming and J lost 6 bases; unmatched junction nucleotides: 5. The CDR3 sequence: CASSPTSGSTEQYF. For the CDR3, the DNA is TGCGCCAGCAGCCCGACTAGCGGGAGTACCGAGCAGTACTTC.

The chain recombines TRBV18 with TRBJ1-5; TRBD1 is a possible D gene (5 bases). The V end lost 3 bases, the J end lost 7 bases, and 16 bases lay between the germline ends. Germline V gene sequence: CDR1 KGHSH, CDR2 LQKENI. The CDR3 is made up of 15 amino acids. CDR3 protein: CASSPRGEVWQPQHF. In DNA form, the CDR3 reads TGTGCCAGCTCACCGCGAGGGGAGGTTTGGCAGCCCCAGCATTTT.